This T cell receptor beta chain was captured in a study of Tregs in tolerant kidney transplant recipients. The CDR3 is made up of 15 amino acids. In germline, CDR1 is SGHNT, CDR2 YENEEA. Unmatched junction bases numbered 5, after V lost 3 bases and J lost 1 base. Whole-study results and caveats: Nucleotide sequences could not be compared across some patients' samples due to primer changes.

Produced via immunoSEQ multiplex PCR; TCRdb's table is partial and in-frame only. The sample contains around 98,000 clones, 80% to 95% of which appear only once. A remark on this clone: The antigen is undetermined.

Sequences were derived from CD4+ T cells from blood, sampled before the transplant. This TCR was recovered from a human donor who received a combined kidney and bone marrow transplant. V is TRBV11-3 and J is TRBJ2-5; 7 nucleotides match TRBD1. Here the CDR3 reads CASSLVRGFQETQYF. CDR3 in DNA: TGTGCCAGCAGCTTGGTCAGGGGGTTCCAAGAGACCCAGTACTTC. The complete variable domain, with remaining parts taken from reference TRBV11-3 and TRBJ2-5, reads EAGVVQSPRYKIIEKKQPVAFWCNPISGHNTLYWYLQNLGQGPELLIRYENEEAVDDSQLPKDRFSAERLKGVDSTLKIQPAELGDSAVYLCASSLVRGFQETQYFGPGTRLLVL.